A selection of T cell receptor beta chains follows, all from one sample in a study of T cell responses to AZD1222 COVID-19 vaccine. Using immunoSEQ multiplex PCR, the repertoire was profiled, and TCRdb retains in-frame clones only, with some absent. The sample records some 180,000 clones, 85% to 95% being singletons. Source: peripheral blood, taken 28 days after the second AZD1222 dose. These receptors all come from an adult who received the AZD1222 COVID-19 vaccine. CDR3s include the opening cysteine and the closing phenylalanine or tryptophan. D genes are given only for firm matches. Clone sizes are given selectively: once, few, many, or a class where the clone is expanded.

d_call	v_call	j_call	clone_size	cdr3_nt	cdr3_aa
.	TRBV7-2	TRBJ1-2	.	TGTGCCAGCAGCTTAGTTTTCAACACAGCGGATGGCTACACCTTC	CASSLVFNTADGYTF
TRBD1	TRBV19	TRBJ1-2	.	TGTGCCAGTAGTATAGAAGCGACAGGGTCCTATGGCTACACCTTC	CASSIEATGSYGYTF
TRBD1	TRBV7-8	TRBJ1-5	few	TGTGCCAGCAGCTTAATGCGGACAGGGGGTCAGCCCCAGCATTTT	CASSLMRTGGQPQHF
.	TRBV5-1	TRBJ1-3	.	TGCGCCAGCAGCCCGGAGCGAGTGGGAAACACCATATATTTT	CASSPERVGNTIYF
.	TRBV6-1	TRBJ2-7	.	TGTGCCAGCAGTGAAGAGTCTGGCGAGCAGTACTTC	CASSEESGEQYF
TRBD2	TRBV9	TRBJ2-1	once	TGTGCCAGCAGCGCCCCTAGCGGGAATGAGCAGTTCTTC	CASSAPSGNEQFF
.	TRBV2	TRBJ2-7	.	TGTGCCAGCAGTGCACAGATATACGAGCAGTACTTC	CASSAQIYEQYF
.	TRBV21-1	TRBJ1-1	.	TGTGCCAGCAGCAAAGCCTGGACAGGGAAGGGAACTGAAGCTTTCTTT	CASSKAWTGKGTEAFF
.	TRBV4-1	TRBJ1-6	.	TGCGCCAGCAGCCATTCCCGGGGTATGGATAATTCACCCCTCCACTTT	CASSHSRGMDNSPLHF
TRBD1	TRBV5-1	TRBJ2-2	.	TGCGCCAGCAGCTGGGGACAGCCGAACACCGGGGAGCTGTTTTTT	CASSWGQPNTGELFF
.	TRBV7-2	TRBJ1-5	few	TGTGCCAGCAGCTTATCAGGCCTCAATCAGCCCCAGCATTTT	CASSLSGLNQPQHF